This passage covers 10 T cell receptor beta chains from one sample sequenced in a study of cytomegalovirus exposure and HLA in healthy donors. Some clones are missing from TCRdb's copy, which holds only in-frame ones; the method was immunoSEQ multiplex PCR. The sample carries approximately 100,000 clones, about 90% recorded once. The source material was PBMCs. All receptors derive from a man between 18 and 35 years old in good health and CMV-seropositive.

The CDR3 reads CASQTVHSNQPQHF. CDR3 bases: TGTGCCAGCCAGACAGTACATAGCAATCAGCCCCAGCATTTT. The V gene is TRBV6-1, the J gene TRBJ1-5, with a possible D match to TRBD1 (5 bases). The CDR3 is 14 amino acids. V dropped 8 bases and J dropped 0 bases, with 11 bases sitting between them. The V gene's germline CDR1 is MNHNS and CDR2 SASEGT.

The chain couples TRBV7-8 to TRBJ2-3; tentatively, D is TRBD2 (5 bases). Per germline, CDR1 SGHVS and CDR2 FQNEAQ. Trimming shortened V by 1 base and J by 4 bases, and 18 bases separated the two germline ends. The CDR3 consists of 17 residues. The CDR3 region is CASSLGVSSYSADTQYF. CDR3 bases: TGTGCCAGCAGCTTAGGGGTCTCTAGCTACTCGGCAGATACGCAGTATTTT.

The V gene is TRBV7-2, the J gene TRBJ1-1; D is perhaps TRBD1 (6 bases). V dropped 1 base and J dropped 0 bases, with 6 bases sitting between them. CDR1 and CDR2 from the germline V gene are SGHTA and FQGNSA. This CDR3 comprises 14 residues. This CDR3 is CASSLDRVNTEAFF. The CDR3, as DNA: TGTGCCAGCAGCTTAGACAGGGTGAACACTGAAGCTTTCTTT.

The chain has TRBV4-1 and TRBJ2-7, with TRBD1 identical over 7 bases. The ends lost 4 bases at V and 3 bases at J; junction bases unmatched: 9. Germline V CDR1 and CDR2: MGHRA, YSYEKL. The CDR3 has 15 amino acids. The chain's CDR3 is CASSPVTGVIYEQYF. The CDR3 bases are TGCGCCAGCAGCCCGGTTACAGGGGTAATCTACGAGCAGTACTTC.

The V call is TRBV19, the J call TRBJ2-3, with TRBD2 as a possible D gene (6 bases). V was clipped by 4 bases and J by 2 bases, with 19 bases between them. Germline CDR1 and CDR2: LNHDA and SQIVND (reference sequence). The CDR3 spans 17 residues. CDR3 coding DNA: TGTGCCAGTAGTAAAGGTCGGTGGGGGACTCACACAGATACGCAGTATTTT. This sequence encodes CASSKGRWGTHTDTQYF.

The V gene is TRBV2, the J gene TRBJ1-1; 8 positions match TRBD1. V shed 2 bases, J shed 4 bases, and the junction held 9 bases outside the gene matches. The CDR3 length is 16 residues. CDR1 and CDR2 (germline): SNHLY, FYNNEI. The chain's CDR3 is CASSERQGAYGTEAFF. As DNA, the CDR3 is TGTGCCAGCAGTGAAAGGCAGGGGGCGTATGGCACTGAAGCTTTCTTT.

The chain recombines TRBV19 with TRBJ1-5; 7 nucleotides line up with TRBD1. CDR1 and CDR2 from the germline V gene are LNHDA and SQIVND (reference sequence). J lost 7 bases, V lost 7 bases, and 13 bases had no gene match. This CDR3 comprises 15 residues. The CDR3 sequence is CASNKPGTVGQPQHF. CDR3 in DNA: TGTGCCAGTAACAAACCCGGGACAGTAGGACAGCCCCAGCATTTT.

The chain joins TRBV7-8 to TRBJ2-3; 14 positions agree with TRBD2. The CDR3 covers 17 residues. Germline V gives CDR1 SGHVS, CDR2 FQNEAQ. J was trimmed by 4 bases and V by 5 bases; bases with no gene match: 8. In DNA, the CDR3 is TGTGCCAGCAGCCCGATCCCGGGACTAGCGGGAGCAGATACGCAGTATTTT. Protein sequence: CASSPIPGLAGADTQYF.

The chain has TRBV28 and TRBJ2-5; 7 nucleotides match TRBD2. CDR3 length: 14 residues. The V gene end was trimmed by 3 bases and the J gene end by 5 bases; junction bases not matched to a gene: 6. Per the germline V gene, CDR1 is MDHEN and CDR2 is SYDVKM. The CDR3 DNA is TGTGCCAGCAGTTTTGGAGTTAGCGGGGAGACCCAGTACTTC. This sequence encodes CASSFGVSGETQYF. Filled out from reference TRBV28 and TRBJ2-5, the complete variable domain reads DVKVTQSSRYLVKRTGEKVFLECVQDMDHENMFWYRQDPGLGLRLIYFSYDVKMKEKGDIPEGYSVSREKKERFSLILESASTNQTSMYLCASSFGVSGETQYFGPGTRLLVL.

The V gene is TRBV7-8, the J gene TRBJ2-1; 10 bases match TRBD2. Trimming took 1 base from V and 4 from J; bases not matched to a gene: 7. This CDR3 has 17 amino acids. Per germline, CDR1 SGHVS and CDR2 FQNEAQ. This chain's CDR3 is CASSLEGTSETYNEQFF. The CDR3 bases are TGTGCCAGCAGCTTAGAGGGGACTAGCGAGACATACAATGAGCAGTTCTTC.